Included here is one T cell receptor beta chain sequence, with context. The sample originates from a study of T-cell memory formation after mild COVID-19. Via MiXCR, TCRdb re-called the 5' RACE reads, giving one row per CDR3 protein. The data hold roughly 550,000 distinct CDR3 sequences, with about a fifth observed a single time. The germline V and J ends were trimmed by 0 bases and 3 bases, with 6 bases remaining between them. The CDR3 runs 15 residues. Germline V gives CDR1 SGHDN, CDR2 FVKESK. The rearrangement links TRBV14 to TRBJ1-6; D ambiguous. The sequencing input was PBMCs or a T cell subset sorted from them (not recorded which). This TCR was sampled from an adult woman who had mild COVID-19 (a few samples of this study predate the infection). Cell type and time point are not known. The CDR3 nucleotides are TGTGCCAGCAGCCAAGAGGGCCTCTATAATTCACCCCTCCACTTT. It encodes CASSQEGLYNSPLHF.